This T cell receptor (beta chain) originates from a study of tumor-infiltrating lymphocytes in primary liver carcinoma. The wider study: Read depth, roughly 3.5 to 8 million productive TCRbeta reads, did not differ significantly between tissues. Overall study findings and caveats: Paired tumor-adjacent and tumor-blood samples overlapped less than tumor region pairs did.

Germline V CDR1 and CDR2: SGHNT, YENEEA. The CDR3 spans 17 residues. As to this clonotype: Its specificity is not known. At one boundary the junction diverges from the germline segment, which might be a read error.

Both blood RNA, taken from unsorted whole blood, and germline DNA were extracted. No patient had received treatment, and all had chronic HBV infection. Production of TCR beta cDNA used 400 to 600 ng total RNA together with a constant-region primer. Libraries covering TCR beta were generated through three nested multiplex PCR rounds (using a slightly modified ARM-PCR). Primers for the first two PCR rounds were TRBV1-TRBV30 forward primers and a C-beta reverse primer (roughly 9 cycles per round). TCRdb re-derived calls from the multiplex PCR reads in MiXCR, one entry per CDR3 protein. The sample records a few hundred thousand distinct CDR3 sequences, about 50% being singletons.

This clonotype was sampled from a woman in her twenties or thirties with primary liver carcinoma and hepatitis B virus infection. This chain links TRBV11-3 with TRBJ1-1; 9 nucleotides align to TRBD1. The sequenced sample was peripheral blood. The CDR3 nucleotides read TGTGTCAGCAGCTTTAGGACAGGGGAAAGGTTTAACACTGAAGCTTTCTTT. This translates into CVSSFRTGERFNTEAFF.